This T cell receptor beta chain was captured in a study of radiation and T cells in renal cell carcinoma. Study-wide findings and caveats: No pretreatment tumor biopsies were available for baseline clonotypes. From baseline, blood top tumor clonotypes peaked at 2 weeks post-radiation.

The time point was: baseline pretreatment blood. Treatment here: 15 Gy SBRT to primary tumor, nephrectomy 4 weeks later. The CDR3 contains 13 residues. V dropped 5 bases and J dropped 0 bases, with 7 bases sitting between them. The germline V gene has CDR1 LNHDA and CDR2 SQIVND (reference sequence). About this clone itself: Its antigen is undetermined.

Clones were sequenced by immunoSEQ multiplex PCR, and TCRdb holds only the in-frame ones, with some missing. The sample carries approximately 110,000 clones, roughly 80% recorded once. This clonotype was obtained from a woman aged 60-70 years with renal cell carcinoma. The source material was blood, sampled from a patient whose treatment included radiotherapy and nephrectomy. The chain uses TRBV19 and TRBJ1-1; D remains unclear. The chain's CDR3 is CASSATLNTEAFF. In DNA, the CDR3 is TGTGCCAGTAGTGCAACGCTGAACACTGAAGCTTTCTTT.